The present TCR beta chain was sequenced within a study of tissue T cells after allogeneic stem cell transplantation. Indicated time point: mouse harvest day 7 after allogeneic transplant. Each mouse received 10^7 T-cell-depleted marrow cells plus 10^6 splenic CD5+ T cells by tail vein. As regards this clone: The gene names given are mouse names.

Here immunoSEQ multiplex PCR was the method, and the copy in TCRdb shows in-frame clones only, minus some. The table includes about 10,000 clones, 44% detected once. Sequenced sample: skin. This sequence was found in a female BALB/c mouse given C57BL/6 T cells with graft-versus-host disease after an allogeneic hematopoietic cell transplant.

CDR3 bases read: TGTGCTAGCAGTAGGGGGGACTGGGGGTATGCTGAGCAGTTC. Protein product: CASSRGDWGYAEQF. The full CDR3 reads CASSRGDWGYAEQFF. This chain links TRBV17 with TRBJ2-1; 11 positions match TRBD2. The CDR3 is cut off 1 residue early in the read; its end comes from the germline J gene. CDR3 length: 15 residues. Germline V gene lookup returns CDR1 MNHDT and CDR2 YYDKIL. Germline trimming cut 3 bases from V and 4 bases from J; bases unmatched to any gene: 2.